What follows are 21 T cell receptor beta chains derived from one specimen sequenced in a study of human T cells and chemical hapten exposure. TCRdb re-called the 5' RACE reads with MiXCR, one entry per CDR3 protein. The profile shows about 120,000 distinct CDR3 sequences, approximately 19% of them singletons. Unfractionated whole blood served as the source for total RNA extraction. Source of these receptors: a human donor in good health.

The V gene is TRBV29-1, the J gene TRBJ2-7; 9 bases agree with TRBD1. V shed 6 bases, J shed 7 bases, and the junction held 10 bases outside the gene matches. Germline V lookup: CDR1 SQVTM, CDR2 ANQGSEA. The length of the CDR3 is 13 residues. As DNA, the CDR3 is TGCAGCGTCCTGGGACAGGGTAACGGGGAGCAGTACTTC. Translated, it gives CSVLGQGNGEQYF.

A few counts support this clonotype. The rearrangement links TRBV19 to TRBJ2-2; weak D call: TRBD1 (5 bases). The CDR3 consists of 14 residues. V lost 3 bases to trimming and J lost 4 bases, with 9 bases between them. In germline, CDR1 is LNHDA, CDR2 SQIVND (reference sequence). The CDR3 DNA reads as TGTGCCAGTAGTATTCCCAGGGTCACCGGGGAGCTGTTTTTT. Its translation: CASSIPRVTGELFF.

V usage is TRBV21-1 and J usage is TRBJ2-4; the D call TRBD2 from the table was never checked on the DNA. TRBV21-1 is marked as a pseudogene. The CDR3 is 20 amino acids. CDR3 DNA: TGTGCCAGCACCAAACGGGGGGTTCTAGCGGGAGGCAGAGCCAAAAACATTCAGTACTTC. Translated, it gives CASTKRGVLAGGRAKNIQYF.

V and J are TRBV19 and TRBJ2-5, with 9 bases matching TRBD1. V gave up 6 bases and J gave up 3 bases; unmatched junction bases: 2. CDR1 and CDR2 (germline): LNHDA, SQIVND (reference sequence). The CDR3 runs to 13 residues. DNA of the CDR3: TGTGCCAGTAGACGGACAGGGGAAGAGACCCAGTACTTC. Translated, it gives CASRRTGEETQYF.

The chain employs TRBV10-1 and TRBJ2-1, with D possibly matching TRBD1 (5 bases). Per the germline V gene, CDR1 is WNHNN and CDR2 is SYGVQD (reference sequence). This CDR3 region has 11 residues. V was pared by 5 bases and J by 8 bases, with 7 bases between. The CDR3 region has the DNA TGCGCCAGCAGTCCAGGGTATGAGCAGTTCTTC. This sequence encodes CASSPGYEQFF.

The gene calls are TRBV6-1 and TRBJ1-2, with D possibly being TRBD1 (5 bases). Trimming removed 6 bases from V and 2 bases from J, with 10 bases in between. CDR3 length: 13 residues. Germline V CDR1 and CDR2: MNHNS, SASEGT. The CDR3 coding sequence is TGTGCCAGCAGACCGACAGAAAACTATGGCTACACCTTC. Its protein product is CASRPTENYGYTF.

This clonotype was seen a handful of times. This rearrangement joins TRBV5-6 to TRBJ1-5; TRBD1 is a possible D gene (5 bases). The CDR3 extends over 14 amino acids. V was shortened by 0 bases and J by 12 bases, with 16 bases between the two germline ends. CDR1 is SGHDT and CDR2 is YYEEEE in the germline V gene. CDR3 sequence: CASSLVGRDPIQHF. In DNA form, the CDR3 reads TGTGCCAGCAGCTTGGTGGGGAGGGACCCCATCCAGCATTTT.

This clonotype occurred a few times. V usage is TRBV10-1 and J usage is TRBJ1-5; no clear D. Per the germline V gene, CDR1 is WNHNN and CDR2 is SYGVQD (reference sequence). The CDR3 is 16 residues long. V was shortened by 8 bases and J by 1 base, with 18 bases between the two germline ends. CDR3 sequence (DNA): TGCGCCAGCCCCCAGGAGGAACAGAAAAGCAATCAGCCCCAGCATTTT. Encoded protein: CASPQEEQKSNQPQHF.

This clonotype showed up just a few times. The J gene is TRBJ1-1, the V gene TRBV30; 10 bases are a match to TRBD1. With V trimmed by 3 bases and J by 4 bases, 5 bases remained unmatched. CDR3 length: 14 residues. Germline loops: CDR1 GTSNPN, CDR2 SVGIG (reference sequence). The DNA of the CDR3 is TGTGCCTGGAGCGGAGGACAGGGGGGCACTGAAGCTTTCTTT. This encodes CAWSGGQGGTEAFF.

The rearrangement links TRBV28 to TRBJ2-1; D gene uncertain. CDR1 is MDHEN and CDR2 is SYDVKM in the germline V gene. CDR3 length: 13 amino acids. V was clipped by 5 bases and J by 1 base, with 6 bases between them. The CDR3 region has the DNA TGTGCCAGCAGTCCCCGGTCCTACAATGAGCAGTTCTTC. Protein: CASSPRSYNEQFF.

This clonotype was counted a few times. V and J are TRBV7-8 and TRBJ1-2; 10 nucleotides match TRBD1. Germline lookup yields CDR1 SGHVS and CDR2 FQNEAQ. The CDR3 sequence is 14 residues long. V shed 5 bases and J 4 bases; nucleotides not matched to a gene: 4. The CDR3 DNA reads TGTGCCAGCAGCACCCGGACAGGGGGCTATGGCTACACCTTC. Its protein product is CASSTRTGGYGYTF.

The rearrangement links TRBV28 to TRBJ1-5, with TRBD1 as a possible D gene (5 bases). V lost 3 bases to trimming and J lost 3 bases, with 12 bases between them. This CDR3 has 15 residues. CDR1 is MDHEN, CDR2 SYDVKM, per germline. The CDR3 reads CASSFGGGNNQPQHF. The CDR3 DNA is TGTGCCAGCAGTTTTGGGGGGGGAAACAATCAGCCCCAGCATTTT.

The CDR3 DNA sequence: TGTGCCAGCTCACTGCTTTTGACAAGGACAGGGGCGAACACTGAAGCTTTCTTT. Translated: CASSLLLTRTGANTEAFF. The rearrangement joins TRBV18 to TRBJ1-1; the match to TRBD1 covers 9 bases. The germline V gene encodes CDR1 KGHSH and CDR2 LQKENI. This CDR3 contains 18 residues. The V and J ends lost 4 bases and 1 base, in that order; junction bases with no gene match: 13.

A few counts support this clonotype. V gene TRBV3-1 combines with J gene TRBJ2-3; TRBD2 aligns across 8 bases. Looked up from germline, CDR1 is LGHDT and CDR2 is YNNKEL (reference sequence). The CDR3 runs 18 residues. V dropped 2 bases and J dropped 12; count of bases not matched to a gene: 22. Here the CDR3 reads CASSQSGSFAGGPRAQYF. The CDR3 DNA follows: TGTGCCAGCAGCCAATCAGGGTCCTTTGCGGGAGGACCACGCGCACAGTATTTT.

This clonotype has just a few counts. The rearrangement uses TRBV28 and TRBJ2-3; no firm D call. Germline V lookup: CDR1 MDHEN, CDR2 SYDVKM. The CDR3 sequence is 16 residues long. Trimming cost V 1 base and J 2 bases, with 13 bases left between them. CDR3 region: CASSLLPATYTDTQYF. CDR3 DNA: TGTGCCAGCAGTTTATTGCCGGCCACCTACACAGATACGCAGTATTTT.

The chain combines TRBV10-3 with TRBJ2-3, with D uncertain. The germline gives CDR1 ENHRY, CDR2 SYGVKD. The CDR3 has 11 residues. Trimming shortened V by 5 bases and J by 3 bases, and 3 bases separated the two germline ends. The CDR3 is CAISRTDTQYF. CDR3 bases: TGTGCCATCAGTAGAACAGATACGCAGTATTTT.

This clonotype was observed a handful of times. The chain has TRBV24-1 and TRBJ2-2; D may be TRBD2 (6 bases). The V end lost 3 bases, the J end lost 7 bases, and 20 bases lay between the germline ends. The CDR3 extends over 17 amino acids. CDR1 and CDR2 (germline): KGHDR, SFDVKD. The CDR3 here is CATSDSSWRDPGGELFF. In DNA, the CDR3 is TGTGCCACCAGTGATAGCTCGTGGAGGGATCCGGGCGGGGAGCTGTTTTTT.

The V and J genes are TRBV7-3 and TRBJ2-3; the match to TRBD2 covers 7 bases. CDR1 is SGHTA, CDR2 FQGTGA, per germline. The CDR3 extends over 17 amino acids. Germline trimming cut 1 base from V and 7 bases from J; bases unmatched to any gene: 14. CDR3 loop: CASSLNTGLGAPNTQYF. The CDR3 region has the DNA TGTGCCAGCAGCTTAAATACAGGACTAGGGGCCCCAAATACGCAGTATTTT.

There are a few counts of this clonotype. DNA for the CDR3: TGTGCCAGCAGTCGTCGACTAGCGGGAGGCAAAGATACGCAGTATTTT. Its protein is CASSRRLAGGKDTQYF. This chain links TRBV27 with TRBJ2-3; 13 positions match TRBD2. Trimming took 5 bases from V and 5 from J; bases not matched to a gene: 7. CDR3 length: 16 amino acids. Germline CDR1 and CDR2: MNHEY and SMNVEV (reference sequence).

The chain combines TRBV29-1 with TRBJ2-1; D is perhaps TRBD1 or TRBD2 (5 bases each). V lost 6 bases and J 4 bases, leaving 22 bases between the germline ends. This CDR3 contains 16 residues. Germline CDR1 and CDR2: SQVTM and ANQGSEA. The CDR3, as DNA: TGCAGCGTAGTCCCGGCCGGGGCATTGTTGTACAATGAGCAGTTCTTC. Protein sequence: CSVVPAGALLYNEQFF.

This clonotype was seen only a few times. The gene calls are TRBV11-3 and TRBJ2-1; TRBD2 matches at 8 bases. Germline V gene lookup returns CDR1 SGHNT and CDR2 YENEEA. With V trimmed by 7 bases and J by 5 bases, 4 bases remained unmatched. There are 13 residues in the CDR3. The CDR3 reads CASIPGLDNEQFF. CDR3 sequence (DNA): TGTGCCAGCATCCCGGGACTAGACAATGAGCAGTTCTTC.